The next 18 T cell receptor beta chains were all read from a single sample in a study of Graves' ophthalmopathy and Graves' hyperthyroidism. From RNA, the CDR3 regions of TCR beta chains were amplified and sequenced. Second-round multiplex PCR came after first-round RT-PCR with HTBI primers. TCRdb redid the calling of the multiplex PCR reads with MiXCR, one entry per CDR3 protein. The sample carries a few hundred thousand distinct CDR3 sequences, about 17% recorded once. The sequenced material came from peripheral blood. Every receptor here comes from an adult woman with stable Graves' hyperthyroidism.

In this sample, this clonotype turned up a few times. J is TRBJ2-7 and V is TRBV3-1; D is uncertain. Deletions cut 3 bases from V and 0 bases from J, with 9 bases between. The CDR3 is 14 residues long. From germline, CDR1 is LGHDT and CDR2 YNNKEL (reference sequence). The CDR3 DNA reads TGTGCCAGCAGCCACGGGTCTAGCTCCTACGAGCAGTACTTC. Translated: CASSHGSSSYEQYF.

Ten or more counts support this clonotype. This chain uses TRBV2 with TRBJ1-5; weak D call: TRBD1 (5 bases). Germline lookup yields CDR1 SNHLY and CDR2 FYNNEI. V dropped 4 bases and J dropped 9 bases, with 13 bases sitting between them. The CDR3 is 13 amino acids. In DNA, the CDR3 is TGTGCCAGCAGTGCGACAGCCCAGGGGCCCCAGCATTTT. As protein: CASSATAQGPQHF. Together with reference TRBV2 and TRBJ1-5, the CDR3 gives the full variable domain: EPEVTQTPSHQVTQMGQEVILRCVPISNHLYFYWYRQILGQKVEFLVSFYNNEISEKSEIFDDQFSVERPDGSNFTLKIRSTKLEDSAMYFCASSATAQGPQHFGDGTRLSIL.

This clonotype showed up many times. This sequence joins TRBV6-4 and TRBJ1-1; TRBD1 might be the D (5 bases). CDR1 MRHNA and CDR2 SNTAGT come from the germline V gene. The germline V and J ends were trimmed by 6 bases and 1 base, with 21 bases remaining between them. The CDR3 consists of 17 residues. CDR3 amino acids: CASRPRGGRGTNTEAFF. The CDR3 bases are TGTGCCAGCAGACCCCGGGGAGGCCGGGGGACGAACACTGAAGCTTTCTTT.

This clonotype showed up many times. The gene calls are TRBV27 and TRBJ2-7, with no clear D. The ends were cut back, 5 bases at V and 5 bases at J, with 16 bases in the middle. From germline, CDR1 is MNHEY and CDR2 SMNVEV (reference sequence). The CDR3 extends over 14 amino acids. The CDR3 loop is CASSPTPWVHEQYF. The DNA of the CDR3 is TGTGCCAGCAGTCCGACCCCTTGGGTCCACGAGCAGTACTTC.

This clonotype was found once. The V call is TRBV11-2, the J call TRBJ1-2, with 12 bases fitting TRBD1. Germline V gene data show CDR1 as SGHAT and CDR2 as FQNNGV. The J segment lost 4 bases and the V segment lost 4 bases, leaving 7 bases of the junction unmatched. The CDR3 is made up of 16 amino acids. This chain's CDR3 is CASSSGTGGAGYGYTF. CDR3 nucleotides: TGTGCCAGCAGCTCCGGGACAGGGGGCGCCGGCTATGGCTACACCTTC.

This clonotype showed up many times. The chain carries TRBV7-2 and TRBJ2-7; possibly TRBD1 or TRBD2 for D (6 bases each). Trimming took off 4 bases at V and 7 bases at J, with 14 bases between the two ends. Germline CDR1 SGHTA, CDR2 FQGNSA. The CDR3 runs 13 residues. CDR3 loop: CASSYHREEEQYF. The CDR3 nucleotides are TGTGCCAGCAGCTACCACAGGGAGGAGGAGCAGTACTTC. Together with reference TRBV7-2 and TRBJ2-7, the CDR3 gives the full variable domain: GAGVSQSPSNKVTEKGKDVELRCDPISGHTALYWYRQSLGQGLEFLIYFQGNSAPDKSGLPSDRFSAERTGGSVSTLTIQRTQQEDSAVYLCASSYHREEEQYFGPGTRLTVT.

CDR3 DNA sequence: TGCAGTGCTATATCCCCGGCTAGCGGGATTCTCTCCAATGAGCAGTTCTTC. Translated, it gives CSAISPASGILSNEQFF. This chain links TRBV20-1 with TRBJ2-1, with 9 bases that match TRBD2. Germline V lookup: CDR1 DFQATT, CDR2 SNEGSKA (reference sequence). J was trimmed by 6 bases and V by 4 bases; bases with no gene match: 16. The CDR3 is 17 residues long.

Remarks on this clonotype: A much larger clone lies a single base off, so this may be a read error. This rearrangement joins TRBV18 to TRBJ2-7; 8 bases are shared with TRBD2. The CDR3 spans 16 residues. Germline V lookup: CDR1 KGHSH, CDR2 LQKENI. Losses at the gene ends were 7 bases for V and 7 bases for J; bases not matched to a gene: 18. The DNA of the CDR3 is TGTGCCAGCTTACGCCCTGTACTAGCGGACTACGTGGAGCAGTACTTC. It specifies CASLRPVLADYVEQYF.

In this sample, this clonotype turned up many times. This chain connects TRBV7-3 to TRBJ2-1; 7 nucleotides line up with TRBD1. This CDR3 has 12 residues. Germline V CDR1 and CDR2: SGHTA, FQGTGA. Trimming at V came to 5 bases and at J to 13 bases, leaving 8 bases not matched to a gene. Here the CDR3 DNA reads TGTGCCAGCAGCGAACCGGGACAGAAACAGTTCTTC. Its translation: CASSEPGQKQFF.

V and J are TRBV15 and TRBJ1-1, with D unclear. Germline V CDR1 and CDR2: LNHNV, YYDKDF (reference sequence). Trimming stripped 5 bases from V and 0 bases from J, with 13 bases between. The CDR3 has 15 amino acids. The CDR3 DNA reads as TGTGCCACCAGCGAAGAGTCTCGGGTGAACACTGAAGCTTTCTTT. This encodes CATSEESRVNTEAFF.

This clonotype was observed at least ten times. The V gene is TRBV28, the J gene TRBJ1-1; 7 bases are a match to TRBD1. The CDR3 runs 16 residues. V trimming: 4 bases; J trimming: 1 base; junction bases outside the gene matches: 9. Per the germline V gene, CDR1 is MDHEN and CDR2 is SYDVKM. The CDR3 is CASSSPTGYKNTEAFF. DNA for the CDR3: TGTGCCAGCAGTTCCCCGACAGGGTACAAGAACACTGAAGCTTTCTTT.

This clonotype has a count of ten or more. V is TRBV12-5 and J is TRBJ1-1, with TRBD1 matching over 8 bases. The germline CDR1 and CDR2 sequences are LGHNT and FRNRAP. V was clipped by 5 bases and J by 7 bases; unmatched bases: 12. This CDR3 contains 15 residues. The CDR3 region is CASGPRTGKEGEAFF. Written as DNA, the CDR3 is TGTGCTAGTGGTCCCCGGACAGGGAAGGAGGGTGAAGCTTTCTTT. The variable domain in full, completed from reference TRBV12-5 and TRBJ1-1, reads DARVTQTPRHKVTEMGQEVTMRCQPILGHNTVFWYRQTMMQGLELLAYFRNRAPLDDSGMPKDRFSAEMPDATLATLKIQPSEPRDSAVYFCASGPRTGKEGEAFFGQGTRLTVV.

In its sample, this clonotype was seen many times. The genes are TRBV15 and TRBJ2-2; tentative D call: TRBD1 (5 bases). The CDR3 sequence is 15 residues long. Germline lookup yields CDR1 LNHNV and CDR2 YYDKDF (reference sequence). V was clipped by 4 bases and J by 5 bases, with 14 bases between them. Here the CDR3 DNA reads TGTGCCACCAGCAAATTAGTAGGGGTAACCGGGGAGCTGTTTTTT. Translation gives CATSKLVGVTGELFF.

Of note for this clonotype: A single base separates this from a much larger clone, so it may be a read error. The chain couples TRBV12-3 or TRBV12-4 to TRBJ2-7; TRBD1 aligns across 7 bases. This CDR3 contains 13 residues. Trimming cost V 7 bases and J 5 bases; bases outside gene matches: 8. In DNA form, the CDR3 reads TGTGCCAGCACTTCACAGGGGACCCACGAGCAGTACTTC. The encoded protein is CASTSQGTHEQYF.

This clonotype was counted at least ten times. The V call is TRBV20-1, the J call TRBJ1-5; TRBD1 agrees at 10 bases. The CDR3 spans 15 residues. The trim removed 0 bases at V and 8 bases at J, leaving 7 bases unmatched. CDR1 is DFQATT, CDR2 SNEGSKA, per germline (reference sequence). The CDR3 protein is CSAREQGDRGKPQHF. Written as DNA, the CDR3 is TGCAGTGCTAGAGAACAAGGGGACAGGGGTAAGCCCCAGCATTTT.

This clonotype was counted at least ten times. V and J are TRBV27 and TRBJ1-1, with 10 positions matching TRBD1. CDR3 size: 15 residues. Germline CDR1 and CDR2: MNHEY and SMNVEV (reference sequence). Trimming took 6 bases from V and 11 from J; bases not matched to a gene: 15. Here the CDR3 reads CASRPQSGTGVEAFF. For the CDR3, the DNA is TGTGCCAGCAGGCCCCAATCCGGGACAGGGGTAGAGGCTTTCTTT.

The chain employs TRBV20-1 and TRBJ2-5; D unresolved. The ends were cut back, 3 bases at V and 0 bases at J, with 8 bases in the middle. CDR1 and CDR2 from the germline V gene are DFQATT and SNEGSKA (reference sequence). This CDR3 has 13 amino acids. CDR3 in DNA: TGCAGTGCTAGTACTCCGAACCAAGAGACCCAGTACTTC. Protein product: CSASTPNQETQYF.

V gene TRBV4-2 combines with J gene TRBJ2-7, with D tentatively TRBD1 or TRBD2 (5 bases each). The DNA end favors TRBJ2-5, so the J call may be wrong. The CDR3 loop spans 15 amino acids. Germline lookup yields CDR1 LGHNA and CDR2 YNFKEQ. Here the CDR3 DNA reads TGTGCCAGCAGCCAAGATACCGGGGACGGGGAGACCCAGTACTTC. Its translation is CASSQDTGDGETQYF.